These 24 T cell receptor beta chains were sequenced from one sample in a study of T cells in localized non-small cell lung cancer. Produced via immunoSEQ multiplex PCR; TCRdb's table is partial and in-frame only. The sample includes roughly 40,000 clones, 70% to 90% of them seen just once. Sample: peripheral blood, taken before any cancer treatment. These receptors were collected from a man aged 18 to 49 with stage I lung adenocarcinoma.

This chain uses TRBV28 with TRBJ1-6; D gene unclear. Trimming stripped 7 bases from V and 7 bases from J, with 11 bases between. The CDR3 contains 13 residues. CDR1 and CDR2 from the germline V gene are MDHEN and SYDVKM. CDR3 residues: CASNSVLNSPLHF. DNA of the CDR3: TGTGCCAGCAACAGCGTTTTAAATTCACCCCTCCACTTT.

The chain joins TRBV6-1 to TRBJ2-6; D remains unclear. Between the trimmed V and J ends, which lost 11 bases and 0 bases, there was a span of 8 bases. Germline CDR1 reads MNHNS; CDR2 reads SASEGT. The CDR3 extends over 13 amino acids. CDR3 loop: CAGVYSGANVLTF. For the CDR3, the DNA is TGTGCCGGGGTTTACTCTGGGGCCAACGTCCTGACTTTC.

The gene calls are TRBV7-2 and TRBJ2-2; 8 bases map to TRBD2. The CDR3 loop spans 16 amino acids. Unmatched junction bases numbered 2, after V lost 2 bases and J lost 0 bases. CDR1 SGHTA and CDR2 FQGNSA come from the germline V gene. The CDR3 here is CASSLLAGANTGELFF. CDR3 nucleotide sequence: TGTGCCAGCAGCTTACTAGCGGGTGCGAACACCGGGGAGCTGTTTTTT.

The V gene is TRBV13, the J gene TRBJ1-6, with a weak D call TRBD1 (5 bases). V was pared by 4 bases and J by 6 bases, with 13 bases between. This CDR3 has 15 residues. Germline CDR1 is PRHDT and CDR2 is FYEKMQ (reference sequence). CDR3: CASSSAGRSNSPLHF. The CDR3 nucleotides read TGTGCCAGCAGCTCAGCAGGGAGATCTAATTCACCCCTCCACTTT.

V and J are TRBV23-1 and TRBJ1-1; the match to TRBD1 covers 9 bases. TRBV23-1 is an open reading frame whose function is uncertain. V shed 1 base, J shed 6 bases, and the junction held 18 bases outside the gene matches. The CDR3 has 19 residues. The CDR3 DNA follows: TGCGCCAGCAGTCAATTCCGCACCGCCACAGGGGGCAAGGATCCTGAAGCTTTCTTT. Its translation: CASSQFRTATGGKDPEAFF.

The genes are TRBV7-9 and TRBJ1-2; D is undetermined. This CDR3 is 12 amino acids long. V shed 6 bases and J shed 4 bases, with 9 bases lying between them. CDR1 and CDR2 from the germline V gene are SEHNR and FQNEAQ (reference sequence). This CDR3 reads CASSQTRYGYTF. Here the CDR3 DNA reads TGTGCCAGCAGTCAAACCCGCTATGGCTACACCTTC.

The chain is built from TRBV19 and TRBJ1-2; TRBD1 aligns across 8 bases. Germline lookup yields CDR1 LNHDA and CDR2 SQIVND (reference sequence). The CDR3 totals 12 residues. V lost 6 bases to trimming and J lost 5 bases; unmatched junction nucleotides: 2. CDR3 protein: CASSRQGYGYTF. The DNA of the CDR3 is TGTGCCAGTAGCAGACAGGGGTATGGCTACACCTTC.

The chain uses TRBV5-6 and TRBJ2-7; the D gene is possibly TRBD1 (6 bases). Germline V gene sequence: CDR1 SGHDT, CDR2 YYEEEE. V was trimmed by 4 bases and J by 0 bases, leaving 14 bases between them. This CDR3 is built from 15 residues. The CDR3 DNA follows: TGTGCCAGCAGCCTTCGGACAGCCTTCTCCTACGAGCAGTACTTC. It codes for CASSLRTAFSYEQYF.

The chain couples TRBV10-3 to TRBJ2-2; D not resolved. The V end was cut by 3 bases, the J end by 0 bases, with 8 bases between. Germline V gene lookup returns CDR1 ENHRY and CDR2 SYGVKD. The CDR3 contains 15 residues. CDR3: CAISDTVANTGELFF. The DNA for the CDR3 is TGTGCCATCAGTGACACGGTCGCGAACACCGGGGAGCTGTTTTTT.

J is TRBJ2-5 and V is TRBV19, with D possibly TRBD2 on 5 matching bases. The V gene lost 3 bases and the J gene lost 5 bases, with 10 bases spanning the gap. CDR1 and CDR2 (germline): LNHDA, SQIVND (reference sequence). The CDR3 spans 13 residues. CDR3 sequence reads: CASSIQLAETQYF. CDR3 DNA: TGTGCCAGTAGTATTCAGCTAGCCGAGACCCAGTACTTC.

The count of this clone is one. The chain combines TRBV4-1 with TRBJ2-1, with D unclear. The CDR3 extends over 15 amino acids. V dropped 0 bases and J dropped 2 bases, with 8 bases sitting between them. Per the germline V gene, CDR1 is MGHRA and CDR2 is YSYEKL. CDR3 protein: CASSQDSSTYNEQFF. The DNA for the CDR3 is TGCGCCAGCAGCCAAGATTCCTCGACCTACAATGAGCAGTTCTTC.

This chain links TRBV5-6 with TRBJ2-6, with D possibly being TRBD1 (5 bases). The CDR3 loop spans 16 amino acids. V shed 4 bases and J shed 0 bases, with 11 bases lying between them. In germline, CDR1 is SGHDT, CDR2 YYEEEE. CDR3 amino acids: CASSRRTFSGANVLTF. For the CDR3, the DNA is TGTGCCAGCAGCCGACGGACATTCTCTGGGGCCAACGTCCTGACTTTC.

V is TRBV10-3 and J is TRBJ2-1, with 11 bases identical to TRBD1. The V and J ends lost 4 bases and 5 bases, in that order; junction bases with no gene match: 4. CDR3 size: 15 residues. CDR1 is ENHRY, CDR2 SYGVKD, per germline. The CDR3 sequence is CAISAGTGGNNEQFF. CDR3 in DNA: TGTGCCATCAGTGCTGGGACAGGGGGTAACAATGAGCAGTTCTTC.

The chain carries TRBV7-8 and TRBJ2-5, with a weak D call TRBD1 (6 bases). This CDR3 comprises 14 residues. Trimming left V 5 bases short and J 2 bases short, with 12 bases between. CDR1 and CDR2 (germline): SGHVS, FQNEAQ. For the CDR3, the DNA is TGTGCCAGCAGCATACAACAGGGACAAGAGACCCAGTACTTC. It is translated as CASSIQQGQETQYF.

Note on this clone: One junction end disagrees with the germline gene, perhaps due to a read error. In the same sample, other DNA sequences code for this CDR3. For the CDR3, the DNA is TGTGCTAGCAGTGAATCTACAGGGAGATGGGCAGATACGCAGTATTTT. Translating it yields CASSESTGRWADTQYF. V and J are TRBV25-1 and TRBJ2-3; maybe TRBD1 (6 bases). The germline gives CDR1 MGHDK, CDR2 SYGVNS. There are 16 residues in the CDR3. Using reference TRBV25-1 and TRBJ2-3 for the parts outside the CDR3, the full variable domain is EADIYQTPRYLVIGTGKKITLECSQTMGHDKMYWYQQDPGMELHLIHYSYGVNSTEKGDLSSESTVSRIRTEHFPLTLESARPSHTSQYLCASSESTGRWADTQYFGPGTRLTVL.

The chain couples TRBV7-2 to TRBJ2-3, with D hard to call. The CDR3 is made up of 14 amino acids. Trimming stripped 2 bases from V and 3 bases from J, with 9 bases between. CDR1 and CDR2 from the germline V gene are SGHTA and FQGNSA. The CDR3, as DNA: TGTGCCAGCAGCTTAATGGCTGCAACAGATACGCAGTATTTT. It is translated as CASSLMAATDTQYF. The full variable domain, with the rest looked up from reference TRBV7-2 and TRBJ2-3, is GAGVSQSPSNKVTEKGKDVELRCDPISGHTALYWYRQSLGQGLEFLIYFQGNSAPDKSGLPSDRFSAERTGGSVSTLTIQRTQQEDSAVYLCASSLMAATDTQYFGPGTRLTVL.

The J gene is TRBJ2-7, the V gene TRBV5-4; possible D gene TRBD2, 6 bases. Germline CDR1 reads SGHNT; CDR2 reads YYREEE (reference sequence). The CDR3 length is 17 residues. V shed 0 bases and J shed 5 bases, with 21 bases lying between them. CDR3 amino acids: CASSLEGSGHTVHEQYF. The CDR3 DNA is TGTGCCAGCAGCTTGGAAGGGAGCGGGCACACCGTCCACGAGCAGTACTTC.

The rearrangement joins TRBV19 to TRBJ1-2, with a weak D call TRBD1 (5 bases). V was cut by 0 bases and J by 11 bases, with 16 bases left in between. This CDR3 region has 14 residues. Looked up from germline, CDR1 is LNHDA and CDR2 is SQIVND (reference sequence). DNA of the CDR3: TGTGCCAGTAGTATAGATCTGCAGGGACTATGGTACACCTTC. Its translation is CASSIDLQGLWYTF.

The chain has TRBV18 and TRBJ1-1, with D possibly TRBD1 on 5 matching bases. The V end lost 1 base, the J end lost 7 bases, and 13 bases lay between the germline ends. CDR1 is KGHSH and CDR2 is LQKENI in the germline V gene. CDR3 size: 14 residues. The CDR3 protein is CASSPRETAIEAFF. For the CDR3, the DNA is TGTGCCAGCTCACCACGGGAGACAGCAATTGAAGCTTTCTTT. The entire variable domain, with the rest obtained from reference TRBV18 and TRBJ1-1, is as follows: NAGVMQNPRHLVRRRGQEARLRCSPMKGHSHVYWYRQLPEEGLKFMVYLQKENIIDESGMPKERFSAEFPKEGPSILRIQQVVRGDSAAYFCASSPRETAIEAFFGQGTRLTVV.

This chain links TRBV13 with TRBJ2-7; 9 bases line up with TRBD1. The CDR3 sequence is 20 residues long. The germline CDR1 and CDR2 sequences are PRHDT and FYEKMQ (reference sequence). V lost 3 bases and J lost 0; bases outside the gene matches: 18. CDR3 DNA: TGTGCCAGCAGCTTTGAGAAAGGACAGGGGCCGCTAAGGAACTCCTACGAGCAGTACTTC. This translates into CASSFEKGQGPLRNSYEQYF.

The chain couples TRBV7-9 to TRBJ2-1; tentatively, D is TRBD1 or TRBD2 (7 bases each). Trimming took 2 bases from V and 4 from J, leaving 15 bases between them. The CDR3 is 16 residues long. In germline, CDR1 is SEHNR, CDR2 FQNEAQ (reference sequence). CDR3 coding DNA: TGTGCCAGCAGCTTATGGAGGGGGGGACAGTACAATGAGCAGTTCTTC. It is translated as CASSLWRGGQYNEQFF.

The V gene is TRBV4-1, the J gene TRBJ1-6, with D hard to call. Germline CDR1 reads MGHRA; CDR2 reads YSYEKL. The CDR3 runs to 17 residues. The V gene lost 4 bases and the J gene lost 7 bases, with 20 bases spanning the gap. CDR3 DNA: TGCGCCAGCAGCCTTGGCCCGCCCCGGGCAATAAATTCACCCCTCCACTTT. This translates into CASSLGPPRAINSPLHF.

The genes are TRBV5-4 and TRBJ1-1; the D is unclear. This CDR3 region has 12 residues. The ends were cut back, 0 bases at V and 6 bases at J, with 6 bases in the middle. Germline-derived CDR1 and CDR2 are SGHNT and YYREEE (reference sequence). The CDR3 protein is CASSLDVAEAFF. As DNA, the CDR3 is TGTGCCAGCAGCTTGGATGTTGCTGAAGCTTTCTTT. Full variable domain (remainder filled in from reference TRBV5-4 and TRBJ1-1): ETGVTQSPTHLIKTRGQQVTLRCSSQSGHNTVSWYQQALGQGPQFIFQYYREEENGRGNFPPRFSGLQFPNYSSELNVNALELDDSALYLCASSLDVAEAFFGQGTRLTVV.

The chain is built from TRBV21-1 and TRBJ2-7; TRBD2, the table's D call, lacks a check against the DNA. TRBV21-1 is classified as a pseudogene. The CDR3 contains 15 residues. The CDR3 is CASSKGPDEGHEQYF. Here the CDR3 DNA reads TGTGCCAGCAGCAAAGGACCAGACGAGGGTCACGAGCAGTACTTC.